These 22 T cell receptor beta chains originate from one sample sequenced in a study of memory CD4+ T cells and cytomegalovirus serostatus. The sort gate was single viable CD3+CD4+CD8-CD45RO+ cells for memory CD4+ T cells. TCRdb keeps only in-frame clones here, not all; method: immunoSEQ multiplex PCR. The sample lists 35,000 to 45,000 clones, approximately 80% seen once, with 0.9% to 1.2% in the top ten. Sequencing was done on a sample of memory CD4+ T cells from blood. These receptors came from an adult in good health and CMV-seronegative.

In DNA form, the CDR3 reads TGTGCCAGCGGGGGCGGTAACTCGTACAATGAGCAGTTCTTC. It yields the protein CASGGGNSYNEQFF. The V and J genes are TRBV9 and TRBJ2-1; tentative D call: TRBD1 (6 bases). Germline V gene lookup returns CDR1 SGDLS and CDR2 YYNGEE. The CDR3 extends over 14 amino acids. V gave up 7 bases and J gave up 4 bases, with 15 bases separating them. Together with reference TRBV9 and TRBJ2-1, the CDR3 gives the full variable domain: DSGVTQTPKHLITATGQRVTLRCSPRSGDLSVYWYQQSLDQGLQFLIQYYNGEERAKGNILERFSAQQFPDLHSELNLSSLELGDSALYFCASGGGNSYNEQFFGPGTRLTVL.

The chain employs TRBV30 and TRBJ1-2; 12 nucleotides line up with TRBD1. Germline lookup yields CDR1 GTSNPN and CDR2 SVGIG (reference sequence). The ends lost 3 bases at V and 8 bases at J; junction bases unmatched: 4. The CDR3 contains 13 residues. DNA for the CDR3: TGTGCCTGGAGCCCGGGACAGGGGGCCGGCTACACCTTC. It translates to CAWSPGQGAGYTF.

The V and J genes are TRBV19 and TRBJ1-5; D is unresolved. CDR1 and CDR2 (germline): LNHDA, SQIVND (reference sequence). CDR3 size: 15 residues. V was trimmed by 2 bases and J by 6 bases, leaving 14 bases between them. The CDR3 DNA follows: TGTGCCAGTAGTATAATAGGGAGCGCAGGTCAGCCCCAGCATTTT. The encoded protein is CASSIIGSAGQPQHF.

The rearrangement links TRBV7-2 to TRBJ2-7; TRBD2 matches at 7 bases. The trim removed 5 bases at V and 2 bases at J, leaving 6 bases unmatched. CDR1 and CDR2 (germline): SGHTA, FQGNSA. This CDR3 is 14 amino acids long. The CDR3 coding sequence is TGTGCCAGCAGCCACGGGACTATCACCTACGAGCAGTACTTC. Encoded protein: CASSHGTITYEQYF.

The V call is TRBV7-2, the J call TRBJ2-7; no firm D call. V was cut by 2 bases and J by 0 bases, with 11 bases left in between. CDR1 SGHTA and CDR2 FQGNSA come from the germline V gene. This CDR3 spans 15 amino acids. The CDR3 DNA reads TGTGCCAGCAGCTTATTGGGGATTAGCTCCTACGAGCAGTACTTC. Translation gives CASSLLGISSYEQYF.

J is TRBJ1-2 and V is TRBV10-2; 8 bases are a match to TRBD1. Germline CDR1 WSHSY, CDR2 SAAADI. The CDR3 is 14 amino acids. V lost 3 bases, J lost 6 bases, and 6 bases stayed unmatched. CDR3 in DNA: TGCGCCAGCAGTGAATTACAGGGGGGACATGGCTACACCTTC. Protein: CASSELQGGHGYTF.

The CDR3 reads CASSPDGGRGYTF. DNA for the CDR3: TGTGCCAGCAGCCCTGACGGTGGCCGGGGCTACACCTTC. The V call is TRBV7-2, the J call TRBJ1-2; no clear D gene. In germline, CDR1 is SGHTA, CDR2 FQGNSA. The CDR3 loop spans 13 amino acids. Between the trimmed V and J ends, which lost 5 bases and 8 bases, there was a span of 15 bases.

In the case of this clone: One junction end disagrees with the germline gene, perhaps due to a read error. CDR3: CASSPLPSTDTQYF. The CDR3 DNA is TGTGCTAGCAGCCCACTACCGAGCACAGATACGCAGTATTTT. The chain uses TRBV7-7 and TRBJ2-3; D is uncertain. There are 14 residues in the CDR3. Germline values: CDR1 SSHAT, CDR2 FNYEAQ (reference sequence). The whole variable domain, remainder taken from reference TRBV7-7 and TRBJ2-3, is GAGVSQSPRYKVTKRGQDVTLRCDPISSHATLYWYQQALGQGPEFLTYFNYEAQPDKSGLPSDRFSAERPEGSISTLTIQRTEQRDSAMYRCASSPLPSTDTQYFGPGTRLTVL.

The chain combines TRBV19 with TRBJ1-5; D may be TRBD1 (5 bases). The CDR3 loop spans 15 amino acids. Germline lookup yields CDR1 LNHDA and CDR2 SQIVND (reference sequence). The ends were cut back, 7 bases at V and 3 bases at J, with 16 bases in the middle. This chain's CDR3 is CASTLDSAFNQPQHF. Here the CDR3 DNA reads TGTGCCAGTACCCTAGACAGCGCTTTCAATCAGCCCCAGCATTTT.

This clone has only a few counts. The chain combines TRBV5-8 with TRBJ2-3, with D perhaps being TRBD1 or TRBD2 (5 bases each). The CDR3 sequence is 17 residues long. The germline gives CDR1 SGHTS, CDR2 YDEGEE. The V and J ends lost 7 bases and 3 bases respectively, with 24 bases between them. CDR3 sequence reads: CASPAFPGTYLTDTQYF. In DNA, the CDR3 is TGTGCCAGCCCCGCGTTCCCCGGGACCTATTTAACAGATACGCAGTATTTT.

The chain employs TRBV7-2 and TRBJ2-7, with D uncertain. Germline V gene lookup returns CDR1 SGHTA and CDR2 FQGNSA. The CDR3 spans 14 residues. V dropped 1 base and J dropped 9 bases, with 16 bases sitting between them. Written as DNA, the CDR3 is TGTGCCAGCAGCTTAGGGTTAACAACTTCTTTGCAGTACTTC. Protein product: CASSLGLTTSLQYF. Based on the CDR3 plus reference TRBV7-2 and TRBJ2-7, the full variable domain is GAGVSQSPSNKVTEKGKDVELRCDPISGHTALYWYRQSLGQGLEFLIYFQGNSAPDKSGLPSDRFSAERTGGSVSTLTIQRTQQEDSAVYLCASSLGLTTSLQYFGPGTRLTVT.

This chain uses TRBV6-5 with TRBJ1-3; no reliable D call. This CDR3 contains 11 residues. From germline, CDR1 is MNHEY and CDR2 SVGAGI. The ends were cut back, 3 bases at V and 10 bases at J, with 7 bases in the middle. CDR3: CASSYKSTIYF. The CDR3 DNA reads as TGTGCCAGCAGTTATAAGTCAACCATATATTTT.

CDR3 amino acids: CASSLGGTEIYEQYF. The CDR3 DNA sequence: TGCGCCAGCAGCTTGGGAGGGACGGAGATCTACGAGCAGTACTTC. The rearrangement uses TRBV5-1 and TRBJ2-7; D may correspond to TRBD1 or TRBD2 (5 bases each). The CDR3 totals 15 residues. The V gene's germline CDR1 is SGHRS and CDR2 YFSETQ. V was pared by 0 bases and J by 3 bases, with 13 bases between.

The V and J genes are TRBV7-9 and TRBJ2-4; the D is unclear. The CDR3 extends over 15 amino acids. Trimming took 5 bases from V and 2 from J, leaving 13 bases between them. In germline, CDR1 is SEHNR, CDR2 FQNEAQ (reference sequence). The CDR3 region is CASSPYELTKNIQYF. DNA of the CDR3: TGTGCCAGCAGCCCATACGAACTAACCAAAAACATTCAGTACTTC.

This clone was found once. This rearrangement joins TRBV18 to TRBJ1-2; weak D call: TRBD1 (5 bases). The CDR3 loop spans 14 amino acids. CDR1 is KGHSH and CDR2 is LQKENI in the germline V gene. Trimming left V 6 bases short and J 8 bases short, with 19 bases between. The CDR3 nucleotides read TGTGCCAGCTCTCCCGGAGGGGCGCAGGGCGGCTACACCTTC. Translated, it gives CASSPGGAQGGYTF.

The DNA for the CDR3 is TGCGCCAGCAGTGTCCTAGCGGGAGGAGATACGCAGTATTTT. It specifies CASSVLAGGDTQYF. V is TRBV10-2 and J is TRBJ2-3, with TRBD2 matching over 11 bases. The germline V gene encodes CDR1 WSHSY and CDR2 SAAADI. The CDR3 covers 14 residues. Trimming at V came to 4 bases and at J to 5 bases, leaving 2 bases not matched to a gene.

The J gene is TRBJ2-1, the V gene TRBV4-1; D unclear. Germline CDR1 is MGHRA and CDR2 is YSYEKL. Trimming pared 1 base from V and 1 base from J, leaving 11 bases between. The CDR3 is made up of 16 amino acids. The CDR3 nucleotides read TGCGCCAGCAGCCAAGTTTCGCTAGTGTCCTACAATGAGCAGTTCTTC. Protein sequence: CASSQVSLVSYNEQFF.

The chain joins TRBV2 to TRBJ1-4; unclear D gene. The CDR3 has 13 residues. V lost 7 bases and J 5 bases, leaving 11 bases between the germline ends. Germline V gene sequence: CDR1 SNHLY, CDR2 FYNNEI. The CDR3, as DNA: TGTGCCAGCATTAAGGATAAGAATGAAAAACTGTTTTTT. This codes for CASIKDKNEKLFF.

CDR3 protein: CASSETDYTF. In DNA form, the CDR3 reads TGTGCCAGCAGTGAAACAGACTACACCTTC. The gene calls are TRBV25-1 and TRBJ1-2; D gene uncertain. Trimming pared 2 bases from V and 10 bases from J, leaving 5 bases between. Germline V gene lookup returns CDR1 MGHDK and CDR2 SYGVNS. There are 10 residues in the CDR3.

This clone was seen just once. This sequence joins TRBV2 and TRBJ1-6, with D hard to call. The ends were cut back, 4 bases at V and 4 bases at J, with 5 bases in the middle. The CDR3 covers 13 residues. Germline V CDR1 and CDR2: SNHLY, FYNNEI. The CDR3 DNA sequence: TGTGCCAGCAGTGGACCTTATAATTCACCCCTCCACTTT. Its translation: CASSGPYNSPLHF. Looking up the rest from reference TRBV2 and TRBJ1-6 gives the full variable domain: EPEVTQTPSHQVTQMGQEVILRCVPISNHLYFYWYRQILGQKVEFLVSFYNNEISEKSEIFDDQFSVERPDGSNFTLKIRSTKLEDSAMYFCASSGPYNSPLHFGNGTRLTVT.

This clone came up once. The chain recombines TRBV11-3 with TRBJ2-3; 8 nucleotides align to TRBD1. The CDR3 contains 15 residues. The germline V gene encodes CDR1 SGHNT and CDR2 YENEEA. Trimming cost V 0 bases and J 4 bases; bases outside gene matches: 3. CDR3 residues: CASSLEGTGPDTQYF. In DNA, the CDR3 is TGTGCCAGCAGCTTAGAGGGGACAGGTCCAGATACGCAGTATTTT. The full variable domain, with the rest looked up from reference TRBV11-3 and TRBJ2-3, is EAGVVQSPRYKIIEKKQPVAFWCNPISGHNTLYWYLQNLGQGPELLIRYENEEAVDDSQLPKDRFSAERLKGVDSTLKIQPAELGDSAVYLCASSLEGTGPDTQYFGPGTRLTVL.

This clone appeared a single time. The genes are TRBV6-1 and TRBJ1-5, with D possibly TRBD1 on 6 matching bases. The CDR3 contains 13 residues. CDR1 is MNHNS, CDR2 SASEGT, per germline. Trimming cost V 4 bases and J 7 bases, with 11 bases left between them. CDR3 bases: TGTGCCAGCAGTGGGGAACAGGGCCAGCCCCAGCATTTT. Protein sequence: CASSGEQGQPQHF.